This entry lists 19 T cell receptor beta chains sequenced from one sample in a study of immune evolution from preneoplasia to lung adenocarcinoma. Profiling relied on immunoSEQ multiplex PCR, and the TCRdb table lists in-frame clones only, not all of them. The profile shows around 8,000 clones, about 83% of them singletons. Sequenced input: FFPE minimally invasive lung adenocarcinoma tissue. These receptor sequences come from a person aged 70 to 85 with lung adenocarcinoma.

The chain is built from TRBV7-9 and TRBJ2-5; 14 bases align to TRBD2. CDR1 and CDR2 from the germline V gene are SEHNR and FQNEAQ (reference sequence). This CDR3 is 17 amino acids long. Trimming removed 5 bases from V and 7 bases from J; junction bases left unmatched: 12. CDR3 amino acids: CASSPQTSGRAGWTQYF. The CDR3 coding sequence is TGTGCCAGCAGCCCCCAGACTAGCGGGAGGGCTGGTTGGACCCAGTACTTC.

This clone was seen more than once but under ten times. This chain links TRBV6-5 with TRBJ1-4, with 9 bases lining up with TRBD1. Germline CDR1 reads MNHEY; CDR2 reads SVGAGI. The CDR3 extends over 14 amino acids. V shed 2 bases, J shed 6 bases, and the junction held 1 base outside the gene matches. In DNA, the CDR3 is TGTGCCAGCAGTTACCGGGACAGGGATGAAAAACTGTTTTTT. This codes for CASSYRDRDEKLFF.

V and J are TRBV29-1 and TRBJ2-5; tentatively, D is TRBD2 (6 bases). The CDR3 consists of 15 residues. Germline values: CDR1 SQVTM, CDR2 ANQGSEA. Trimming shortened V by 7 bases and J by 5 bases, and 23 bases separated the two germline ends. The CDR3 coding sequence is TGCAGCGCAGAAAGGACTACAGCCCTCCGGGAGACCCAGTACTTC. Translation gives CSAERTTALRETQYF.

The chain uses TRBV7-3 and TRBJ2-7; D possibly corresponds to TRBD2 (6 bases). Germline assignment: CDR1 SGHTA and CDR2 FQGTGA. The CDR3 has 15 residues. V gave up 4 bases and J gave up 2 bases, with 15 bases separating them. The CDR3 spells CASSSSTGVTYEQYF. The CDR3 nucleotides read TGTGCCAGCAGCTCCTCGACGGGGGTCACCTACGAGCAGTACTTC.

This chain joins TRBV5-1 and TRBJ1-2; 9 bases map to TRBD1. This CDR3 comprises 13 residues. V lost 2 bases, J lost 6 bases, and 2 bases stayed unmatched. Germline V gives CDR1 SGHRS, CDR2 YFSETQ. CDR3 residues: CASSFRDRDGYTF. The CDR3 region has the DNA TGCGCCAGCAGCTTCCGGGACAGGGATGGCTACACCTTC.

The chain recombines TRBV5-6 with TRBJ1-1, with TRBD1 matching over 9 bases. Germline values: CDR1 SGHDT, CDR2 YYEEEE. The CDR3 is 14 amino acids. J gave up 3 bases and V 4 bases, and 4 bases lay outside the gene matches. Here the CDR3 DNA reads TGTGCCAGCAGCCATGGGACAGGGTACACTGAAGCTTTCTTT. Translated: CASSHGTGYTEAFF.

The V and J genes are TRBV6-1 and TRBJ2-2, with D tentatively TRBD2 (6 bases). V shed 4 bases and J shed 7 bases, with 13 bases lying between them. Germline V gene lookup returns CDR1 MNHNS and CDR2 SASEGT. CDR3 length: 14 residues. The CDR3 loop is CASSAQEGIGELFF. The CDR3 nucleotides read TGTGCCAGCAGTGCCCAGGAGGGTATCGGGGAGCTGTTTTTT.

This clone was observed a single time. This chain uses TRBV7-9 with TRBJ1-2, with D maybe TRBD1 (5 bases). The V end lost 0 bases, the J end lost 7 bases, and 9 bases lay between the germline ends. The CDR3 extends over 13 amino acids. Germline lookup yields CDR1 SEHNR and CDR2 FQNEAQ (reference sequence). CDR3 sequence (DNA): TGTGCCAGCAGCTTAGCTTGGGGGTCTGGCTACACCTTC. Amino acids: CASSLAWGSGYTF.

The chain carries TRBV5-1 and TRBJ2-3, with TRBD1 matching 8 bases. Germline-derived CDR1 and CDR2 are SGHRS and YFSETQ. The CDR3 has 14 residues. Losses at the gene ends were 4 bases for V and 10 bases for J; bases not matched to a gene: 11. The CDR3 here is CASSTGQGYAAQYF. The CDR3 nucleotides are TGCGCCAGCAGCACAGGACAGGGCTATGCCGCGCAGTATTTT.

The chain uses TRBV19 and TRBJ1-3; D gene uncertain. Trimming shortened V by 4 bases and J by 6 bases, and 13 bases separated the two germline ends. This CDR3 comprises 14 residues. Germline V gene data show CDR1 as LNHDA and CDR2 as SQIVND (reference sequence). The CDR3 DNA reads TGTGCCAGTAGTACCCCCGACAAGAAAAACACCATATATTTT. It is translated as CASSTPDKKNTIYF.

This CDR3 is CASSYAGGLTDTQYF. DNA of the CDR3: TGTGCCAGCAGTTACGCGGGGGGACTCACAGATACGCAGTATTTT. The chain joins TRBV6-5 to TRBJ2-3; 8 bases align to TRBD2. Germline lookup yields CDR1 MNHEY and CDR2 SVGAGI. The CDR3 spans 15 residues. V lost 2 bases to trimming and J lost 2 bases; unmatched junction nucleotides: 3.

V gene TRBV29-1 combines with J gene TRBJ2-5; 8 nucleotides match TRBD1. Germline V gene lookup returns CDR1 SQVTM and CDR2 ANQGSEA. Trimming took 7 bases from V and 5 from J; bases not matched to a gene: 15. CDR3 length equals 15 residues. For the CDR3, the DNA is TGCAGCGCGCCCAGGACAGGGACCCGACGGGAGACCCAGTACTTC. Protein sequence: CSAPRTGTRRETQYF.

This chain's CDR3 is CASSLDQGVGQGPRVGGNTIYF. The CDR3 DNA reads as TGTGCCAGCAGTTTAGACCAGGGAGTAGGTCAGGGGCCCCGAGTGGGTGGAAACACCATATATTTT. The chain joins TRBV27 to TRBJ1-3; TRBD1 might be the D (6 bases). Germline CDR1 is MNHEY and CDR2 is SMNVEV (reference sequence). V dropped 2 bases and J dropped 3 bases, with 32 bases sitting between them. The CDR3 covers 22 residues.

The rearrangement links TRBV5-1 to TRBJ1-1, with 8 bases lining up with TRBD1. V dropped 2 bases and J dropped 3; count of bases not matched to a gene: 3. This CDR3 is built from 14 residues. CDR1 is SGHRS and CDR2 is YFSETQ in the germline V gene. Here the CDR3 reads CASSLQGDDTEAFF. CDR3 nucleotide sequence: TGCGCCAGCAGCTTACAGGGGGATGACACTGAAGCTTTCTTT.

This clone is labeled large. This chain uses TRBV5-1 with TRBJ1-5; TRBD1 might be the D (6 bases). The CDR3 is made up of 13 amino acids. The ends were cut back, 4 bases at V and 5 bases at J, with 10 bases in the middle. In germline, CDR1 is SGHRS, CDR2 YFSETQ. CDR3 sequence reads: CASSTEGDQPQHF. As DNA, the CDR3 is TGCGCCAGCAGCACGGAGGGGGATCAGCCCCAGCATTTT.

In this sample, this clone turned up once. The chain joins TRBV4-1 to TRBJ1-4, with a tentative D call TRBD1 (6 bases). Germline lookup yields CDR1 MGHRA and CDR2 YSYEKL. CDR3 length: 15 amino acids. Trimming stripped 2 bases from V and 4 bases from J, with 11 bases between. The CDR3 protein is CASSQNPQGNEKLFF. For the CDR3, the DNA is TGCGCCAGCAGCCAAAATCCACAGGGTAATGAAAAACTGTTTTTT.

This rearrangement joins TRBV5-4 to TRBJ2-3, with 7 bases matching TRBD1. The V gene end was trimmed by 3 bases and the J gene end by 3 bases; junction bases not matched to a gene: 7. The CDR3 covers 15 residues. The germline gives CDR1 SGHNT, CDR2 YYREEE (reference sequence). DNA for the CDR3: TGTGCCAGCAGCTCAATCGACAGGGTAACAGATACGCAGTATTTT. The encoded protein is CASSSIDRVTDTQYF.

The chain carries TRBV30 and TRBJ1-1; no firm D call. The germline V gene encodes CDR1 GTSNPN and CDR2 SVGIG (reference sequence). The germline V and J ends were trimmed by 2 bases and 6 bases, with 7 bases remaining between them. This CDR3 comprises 11 residues. The CDR3 sequence: CAWSSVAEAFF. CDR3 nucleotide sequence: TGTGCCTGGAGTTCAGTGGCTGAAGCTTTCTTT.

This clone has only a few counts. CDR3 DNA sequence: TGCGCCAGCAGCCAAGAACTAGGTCGAGAGCAGTTCTTC. As protein: CASSQELGREQFF. This chain joins TRBV5-1 and TRBJ2-1; D is possibly TRBD2 (5 bases). Germline V gene sequence: CDR1 SGHRS, CDR2 YFSETQ. V lost 4 bases to trimming and J lost 10 bases, with 15 bases between them. The CDR3 runs to 13 residues.